Below are 2 T cell receptor beta chains sequenced from a single sample in a study of persistence of HIV-infected CD4 T cells. The antigens for these receptors are not known. This was the immunoSEQ version 4 assay in survey mode. Repertoires were generated with immunoSEQ multiplex PCR, while TCRdb's copy carries only in-frame clones and drops some. Of approximately 39,000 clones in the sample, 82% were seen once. Cells were stimulated with overlapping HIV-1 Gag 15-mer peptides. CD40L-negative CD69-negative CD45RO-high memory CD4+ T cells were sorted as populations depleted of antigen-responding cells. The sample consisted of cultured CD4+ T cells from PBMCs, taken from a patient who received antiretroviral therapy. These receptors all come from an adult with HIV. The donor label of this sample is uncertain.

This rearrangement joins TRBV13 to TRBJ1-1, with 9 bases matching TRBD1. This CDR3 spans 14 amino acids. V trimming: 5 bases; J trimming: 6 bases; junction bases outside the gene matches: 7. Germline CDR1 is PRHDT and CDR2 is FYEKMQ (reference sequence). Here the CDR3 reads CASSHRRDRAEAFF. As DNA, the CDR3 is TGTGCCAGCAGCCATCGCCGGGACAGGGCTGAAGCTTTCTTT.

The chain joins TRBV7-8 to TRBJ1-3; perhaps TRBD1 as D (6 bases). The ends were cut back, 2 bases at V and 7 bases at J, with 15 bases in the middle. Germline V gene lookup returns CDR1 SGHVS and CDR2 FQNEAQ. This CDR3 has 15 residues. CDR3 in amino acids: CASSLSFVQGNTIYF. The CDR3 region has the DNA TGTGCCAGCAGCTTATCTTTTGTTCAGGGGAACACCATATATTTT. The full variable domain, rest sourced from reference TRBV7-8 and TRBJ1-3, is GAGVSQSPRYKVAKRGQDVALRCDPISGHVSLFWYQQALGQGPEFLTYFQNEAQLDKSGLPSDRFFAERPEGSVSTLKIQRTQQEDSAVYLCASSLSFVQGNTIYFGEGSWLTVV.